Shown below are 2 T cell receptor beta chains from a single sample sequenced in a study of shared clonotypes between healthy human individuals. The repertoire was sequenced with immunoSEQ multiplex PCR; TCRdb's copy has only in-frame clones and lacks some. This repertoire shows about 1.1 million clones, 60% to 85% found once; its top ten account for more than 0.85%. Sequenced material: memory CD4+ T cells from PBMCs. Subset specified: CD45RA-negative fraction. These receptors came from a man in his late teens or twenties in good health. Some clones in this sample may be carry-over from other donors' samples.

The rearrangement links TRBV5-6 to TRBJ2-7, with D hard to call. This CDR3 has 14 amino acids. Trimming shortened V by 2 bases and J by 2 bases, and 11 bases separated the two germline ends. Per germline, CDR1 SGHDT and CDR2 YYEEEE. CDR3 nucleotides: TGTGCCAGCAGCTTTCTCGGACGGACCTACGAGCAGTACTTC. Protein sequence: CASSFLGRTYEQYF. Variable domain in full (rest from reference TRBV5-6 and TRBJ2-7): DAGVTQSPTHLIKTRGQQVTLRCSPKSGHDTVSWYQQALGQGPQFIFQYYEEEERQRGNFPDRFSGHQFPNYSSELNVNALLLGDSALYLCASSFLGRTYEQYFGPGTRLTVT.

V usage is TRBV19 and J usage is TRBJ1-1, with D unclear. Germline V gene data show CDR1 as LNHDA and CDR2 as SQIVND (reference sequence). The CDR3 is made up of 13 amino acids. Trimming pared 7 bases from V and 3 bases from J, leaving 12 bases between. CDR3 DNA: TGTGCCAGTACCCCCGTCAGATACACTGAAGCTTTCTTT. Translated, it gives CASTPVRYTEAFF.